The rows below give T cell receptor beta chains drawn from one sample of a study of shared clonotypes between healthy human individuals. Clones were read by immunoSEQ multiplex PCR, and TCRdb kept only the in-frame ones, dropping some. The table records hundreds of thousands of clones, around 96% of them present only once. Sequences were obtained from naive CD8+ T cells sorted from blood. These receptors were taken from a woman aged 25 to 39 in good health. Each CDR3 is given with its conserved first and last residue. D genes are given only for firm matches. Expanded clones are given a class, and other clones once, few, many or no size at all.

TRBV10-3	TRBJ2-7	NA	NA	CAISVGTVIADLSSYEQYF	TGTGCCATCAGTGTCGGGACAGTAATAGCGGACCTCAGCTCCTACGAGCAGTACTTC
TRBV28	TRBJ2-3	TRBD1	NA	CASRTGTGLTDTQYF	TGTGCCAGCAGAACCGGGACAGGTCTCACAGATACGCAGTATTTT
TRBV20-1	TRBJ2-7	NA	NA	CSASRLEQYF	TGCAGTGCTAGTAGGCTCGAGCAGTACTTC
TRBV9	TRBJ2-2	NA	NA	CASSVGGGSLPGELFF	TGTGCCAGCAGCGTAGGAGGAGGGTCCCTGCCCGGGGAGCTGTTTTTT
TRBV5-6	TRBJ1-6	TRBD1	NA	CASSADRGWGGSPLHF	TGTGCCAGCAGCGCGGACAGGGGCTGGGGCGGTTCACCCCTCCACTTT
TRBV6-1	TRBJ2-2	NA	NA	CASSDLRGALTGELFF	TGTGCCAGCAGTGACCTCCGGGGCGCCTTGACCGGGGAGCTGTTTTTT
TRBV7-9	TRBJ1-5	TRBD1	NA	CASSSNDGTGIQPQHF	TGTGCCAGCAGCTCTAATGACGGGACAGGGATCCAGCCCCAGCATTTT
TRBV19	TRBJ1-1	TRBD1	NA	CASSITGTVNTEAFF	TGTGCCAGTAGTATTACCGGGACAGTGAACACTGAAGCTTTCTTT
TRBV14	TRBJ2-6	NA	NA	CASRSRGFSGANVLTF	TGTGCCAGCAGGTCCAGGGGCTTCTCTGGGGCCAACGTCCTGACTTTC
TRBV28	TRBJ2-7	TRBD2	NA	CASSYRGRAWDEQYF	TGTGCCAGCAGTTATCGCGGGAGGGCCTGGGACGAGCAGTACTTC
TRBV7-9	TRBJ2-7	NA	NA	CASSLGREREQYF	TGTGCCAGCAGCTTAGGACGGGAAAGGGAGCAGTACTTC
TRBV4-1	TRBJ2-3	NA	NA	CASSQGGATDTQYF	TGCGCCAGCAGCCAGGGCGGGGCGACAGATACGCAGTATTTT
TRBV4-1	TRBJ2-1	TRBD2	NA	CASSPRGTSDYNEQFF	TGCGCCAGCAGCCCGCGAGGGACTAGCGATTACAATGAGCAGTTCTTC
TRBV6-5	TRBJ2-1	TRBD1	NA	CASRPTGGFYNEQFF	TGTGCCAGCAGGCCAACAGGGGGCTTCTACAATGAGCAGTTCTTC
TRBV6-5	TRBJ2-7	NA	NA	CASGFYEQYF	TGTGCCAGCGGGTTCTACGAGCAGTACTTC
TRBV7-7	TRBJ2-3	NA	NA	CASSFGGGTTDTQYF	TGTGCCAGCAGCTTTGGGGGGGGCACCACAGATACGCAGTATTTT
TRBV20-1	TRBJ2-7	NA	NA	CSAEPGSSQYF	TGCAGTGCTGAACCCGGCTCGTCGCAGTACTTC
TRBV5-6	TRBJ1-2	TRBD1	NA	CASSLGGQSYGYTF	TGTGCCAGCAGCTTGGGGGGACAGTCCTATGGCTACACCTTC
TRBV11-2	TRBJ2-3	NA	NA	CASSLEPDLDTDTQYF	TGTGCCAGCAGCTTAGAGCCGGACCTTGACACAGATACGCAGTATTTT
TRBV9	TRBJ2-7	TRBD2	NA	CASSDGLASAGQYF	TGTGCCAGCAGCGACGGACTAGCTTCCGCGGGGCAGTACTTC
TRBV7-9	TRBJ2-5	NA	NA	CASRGQETQYF	TGTGCCAGCAGGGGTCAAGAGACCCAGTACTTC
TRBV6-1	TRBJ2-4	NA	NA	CASSGTQELLAKNIQYF	TGTGCCAGCAGTGGAACTCAGGAACTACTAGCCAAAAACATTCAGTACTTC
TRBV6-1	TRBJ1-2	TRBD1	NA	CASSVMGQELRRDYGYTF	TGTGCCAGCAGTGTTATGGGACAGGAACTTAGAAGGGACTATGGCTACACCTTC
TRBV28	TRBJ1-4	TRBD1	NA	CASSRRDRGRSWRDEKLFF	TGTGCCAGCAGTCGCCGGGACAGGGGGCGGAGTTGGCGGGATGAAAAACTGTTTTTT
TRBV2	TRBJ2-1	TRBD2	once	CASSERPSGNNEQFF	TGTGCCAGCAGTGAACGGCCTAGCGGAAACAATGAGCAGTTCTTC
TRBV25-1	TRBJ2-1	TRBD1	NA	CASSETGYGEQFF	TGTGCCAGCAGTGAGACAGGGTATGGGGAGCAGTTCTTC
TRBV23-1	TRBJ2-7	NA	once	CASSPYPPFYEQYF	TGCGCCAGCAGTCCCTACCCCCCCTTTTACGAGCAGTACTTC
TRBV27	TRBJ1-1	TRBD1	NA	CASSLSPGTGITEAFF	TGTGCCAGCAGTTTATCACCCGGGACAGGGATCACTGAAGCTTTCTTT
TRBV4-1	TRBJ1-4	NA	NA	CASSQDAGRGMEKLFF	TGCGCCAGCAGCCAAGATGCGGGCAGGGGTATGGAAAAACTGTTTTTT
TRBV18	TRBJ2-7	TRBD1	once	CASSPAPRGQGVEQYF	TGTGCCAGCTCACCGGCTCCTCGGGGACAGGGGGTCGAGCAGTACTTC
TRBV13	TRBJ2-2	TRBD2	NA	CASSLGASGYTGELFF	TGTGCCAGCAGCTTAGGAGCTAGCGGCTACACCGGGGAGCTGTTTTTT
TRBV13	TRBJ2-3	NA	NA	CASGPTAPSTDTQYF	TGTGCCAGCGGACCGACAGCTCCTAGCACAGATACGCAGTATTTT
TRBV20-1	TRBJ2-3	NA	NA	CSVQQTDTQYF	TGCAGCGTACAACAAACAGATACGCAGTATTTT
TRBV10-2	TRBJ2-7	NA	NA	CASSESGGSYEQYF	TGCGCCAGCAGTGAGTCGGGGGGTTCCTACGAGCAGTACTTC
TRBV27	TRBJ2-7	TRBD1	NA	CASSRDRGHEQYF	TGTGCCAGCAGCCGTGACAGGGGCCACGAGCAGTACTTC
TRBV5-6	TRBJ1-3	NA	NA	CASSRGFGGSGNTIYF	TGTGCCAGCAGCCGTGGATTCGGGGGGTCTGGAAACACCATATATTTT
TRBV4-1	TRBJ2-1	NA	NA	CASSQETDSSYNEQFF	TGCGCCAGCAGCCAAGAAACGGACAGCTCCTACAATGAGCAGTTCTTC
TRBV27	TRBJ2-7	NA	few	CASSPKWERDTYEQYF	TGTGCCAGCAGTCCGAAGTGGGAGCGGGACACCTACGAGCAGTACTTC
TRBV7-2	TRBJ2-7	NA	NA	CASSLTPGPYEQYF	TGTGCCAGCAGCTTAACGCCGGGGCCGTACGAGCAGTACTTC
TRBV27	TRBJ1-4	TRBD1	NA	CASRKTGGWGEKLFF	TGTGCCAGCAGGAAGACAGGGGGTTGGGGCGAAAAACTGTTTTTT